What follows is one TCR beta chain and its context. The antigen remains unidentified. V gave up 6 bases and J gave up 7 bases; unmatched junction bases: 6. Germline lookup yields CDR1 SQVTM and CDR2 ANQGSEA. The CDR3 contains 13 residues. The data belong to a study of CD8+ T cells in alopecia areata. Study in general: Twice daily, treated patients received 5 to 10 mg of oral tofacitinib.

The treatment was: oral pan-JAK inhibitor, 5-10 mg twice daily. Both peripheral blood and punch biopsies of lesional scalp skin were obtained from patients who had alopecia areata. Study-level points and caveats: Many expanded lesional clones remained in scalp and blood on tofacitinib. Sequencing of scalp samples also captures resident alphabeta T cells of normal skin.

Isolated RNA was reverse transcribed into cDNA used as the sequencing template. TCRdb's table, derived via immunoSEQ multiplex PCR, lists solely in-frame clones and lacks some. The sample contains 150,000 to 200,000 clones, just under 65% of which appear only once. The rearrangement joins TRBV29-1 to TRBJ2-2; 9 bases are a match to TRBD1. Sequenced here: CD4+ T cells sorted from blood, sampled between weeks 47 and 50, from a patient treated with tofacitinib. The sequence derives from a human donor with alopecia areata. The CDR3 DNA sequence: TGCAGCGTCTTGACAGGGGGTGTCGGGGAGCTGTTTTTT. Amino acid sequence: CSVLTGGVGELFF.